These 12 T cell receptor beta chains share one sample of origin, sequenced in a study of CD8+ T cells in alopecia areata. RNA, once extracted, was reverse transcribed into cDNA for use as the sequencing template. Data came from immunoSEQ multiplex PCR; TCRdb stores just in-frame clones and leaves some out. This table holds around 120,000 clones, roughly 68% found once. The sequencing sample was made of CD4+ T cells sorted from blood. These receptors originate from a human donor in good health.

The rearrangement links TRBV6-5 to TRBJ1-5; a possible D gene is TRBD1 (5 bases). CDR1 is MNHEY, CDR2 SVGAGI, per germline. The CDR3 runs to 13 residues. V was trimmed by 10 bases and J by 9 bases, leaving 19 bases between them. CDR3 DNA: TGTGCCACCTCCGGGGGGTGGGATCGGCCCCAGCATTTT. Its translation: CATSGGWDRPQHF.

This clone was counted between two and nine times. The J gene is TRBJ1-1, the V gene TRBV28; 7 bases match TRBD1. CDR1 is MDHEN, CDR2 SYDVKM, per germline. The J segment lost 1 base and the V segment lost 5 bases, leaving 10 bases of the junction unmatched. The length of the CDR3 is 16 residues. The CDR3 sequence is CASSLGTAAGNTEAFF. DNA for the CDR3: TGTGCCAGCAGTCTCGGGACAGCGGCGGGGAACACTGAAGCTTTCTTT.

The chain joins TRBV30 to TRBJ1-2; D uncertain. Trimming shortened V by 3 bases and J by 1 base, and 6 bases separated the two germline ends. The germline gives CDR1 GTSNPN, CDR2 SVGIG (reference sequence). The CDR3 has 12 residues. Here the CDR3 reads CAWSKFNYGYTF. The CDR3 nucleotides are TGTGCCTGGAGCAAATTTAACTATGGCTACACCTTC.

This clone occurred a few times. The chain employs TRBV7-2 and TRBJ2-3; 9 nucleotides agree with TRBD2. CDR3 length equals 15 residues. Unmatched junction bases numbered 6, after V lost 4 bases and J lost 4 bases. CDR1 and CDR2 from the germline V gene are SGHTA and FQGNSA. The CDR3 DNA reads TGTGCCAGCAGCTACAGAGCGGGGGGCTCAGATACGCAGTATTTT. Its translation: CASSYRAGGSDTQYF.

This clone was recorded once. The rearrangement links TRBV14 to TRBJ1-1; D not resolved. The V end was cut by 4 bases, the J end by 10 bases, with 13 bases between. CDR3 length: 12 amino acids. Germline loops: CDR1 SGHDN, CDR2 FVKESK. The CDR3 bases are TGTGCCAGCAGCCCTCCCAGATCGGGAGCTTTCTTT. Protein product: CASSPPRSGAFF.

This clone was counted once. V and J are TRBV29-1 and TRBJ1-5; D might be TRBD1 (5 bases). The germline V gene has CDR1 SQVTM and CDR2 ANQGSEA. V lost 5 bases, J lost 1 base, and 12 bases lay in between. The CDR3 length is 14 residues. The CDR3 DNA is TGCAGCGTTAAAGGACAAGGAAGCAATCAGCCCCAGCATTTT. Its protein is CSVKGQGSNQPQHF.

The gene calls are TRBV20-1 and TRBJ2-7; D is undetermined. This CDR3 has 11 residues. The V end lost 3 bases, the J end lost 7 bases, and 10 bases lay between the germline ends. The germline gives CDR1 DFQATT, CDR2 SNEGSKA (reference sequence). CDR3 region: CSARRAGEQYF. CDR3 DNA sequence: TGCAGTGCTAGGAGAGCCGGGGAGCAGTACTTC.

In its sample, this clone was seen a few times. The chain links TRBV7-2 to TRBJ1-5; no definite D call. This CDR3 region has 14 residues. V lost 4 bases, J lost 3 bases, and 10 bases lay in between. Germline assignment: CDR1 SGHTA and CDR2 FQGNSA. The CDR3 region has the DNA TGTGCCAGCAGCTCTGGACTACTCAATCAGCCCCAGCATTTT. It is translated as CASSSGLLNQPQHF.

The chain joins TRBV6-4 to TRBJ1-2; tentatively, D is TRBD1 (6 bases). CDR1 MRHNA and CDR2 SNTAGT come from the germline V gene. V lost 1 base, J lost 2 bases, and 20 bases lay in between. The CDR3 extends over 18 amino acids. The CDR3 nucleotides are TGTGCCAGCAGTGACTTGGGGGCGGGGGAGTCTGAAAACTATGGCTACACCTTC. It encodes CASSDLGAGESENYGYTF.

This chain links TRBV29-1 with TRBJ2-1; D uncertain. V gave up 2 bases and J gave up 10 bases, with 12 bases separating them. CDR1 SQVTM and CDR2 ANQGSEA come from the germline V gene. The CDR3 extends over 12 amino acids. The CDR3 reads CSVETDLREQFF. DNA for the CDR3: TGCAGCGTTGAAACGGACCTACGGGAGCAGTTCTTC.

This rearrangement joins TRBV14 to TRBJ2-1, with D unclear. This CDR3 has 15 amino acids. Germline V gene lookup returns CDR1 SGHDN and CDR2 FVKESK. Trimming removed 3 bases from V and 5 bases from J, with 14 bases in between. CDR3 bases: TGTGCCAGCAGCCAGGGGTTGACCTACGACAATGAGCAGTTCTTC. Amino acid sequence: CASSQGLTYDNEQFF.

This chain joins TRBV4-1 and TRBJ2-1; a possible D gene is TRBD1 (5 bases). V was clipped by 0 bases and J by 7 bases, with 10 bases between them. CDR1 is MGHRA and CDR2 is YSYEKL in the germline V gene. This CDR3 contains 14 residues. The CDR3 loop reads CASSQEGQRNEQFF. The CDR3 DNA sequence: TGCGCCAGCAGCCAAGAGGGGCAACGGAATGAGCAGTTCTTC.